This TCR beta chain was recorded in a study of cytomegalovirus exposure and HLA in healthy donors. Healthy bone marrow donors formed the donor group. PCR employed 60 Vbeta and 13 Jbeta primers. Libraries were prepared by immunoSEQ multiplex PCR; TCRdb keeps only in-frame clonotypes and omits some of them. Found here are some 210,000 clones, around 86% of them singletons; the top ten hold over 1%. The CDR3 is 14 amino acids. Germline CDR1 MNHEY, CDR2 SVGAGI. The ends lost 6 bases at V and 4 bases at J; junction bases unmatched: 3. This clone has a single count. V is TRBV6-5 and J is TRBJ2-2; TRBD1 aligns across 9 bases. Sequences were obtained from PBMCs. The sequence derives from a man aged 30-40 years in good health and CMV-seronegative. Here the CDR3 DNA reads TGTGCCAGCAGACTGACAGGGGGCACCGGGGAGCTGTTTTTT. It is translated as CASRLTGGTGELFF.